A selection of T cell receptor beta chains follows, all from one sample in a study of blood T cell repertoires in COVID-19. Using immunoSEQ multiplex PCR, the repertoire was profiled, and TCRdb retains in-frame clones only, with some absent. The sample has 190,000 or so clones; approximately 94% are singletons. Sequencing used peripheral blood. These TCRs come from a man aged 25 to 40 with COVID-19, enrolled during active disease. Both conserved end residues are part of each CDR3. The order of the fields is V gene, clone size, J gene, D gene, CDR3 DNA, CDR3 protein. D genes are given only for firm matches. Only part of the rows carry a size: once, few, many, or a class if the clone is expanded.

v_gene: TRBV6-5
abundance: once
j_gene: TRBJ1-2
d_gene: TRBD1
CDR3nt: TGTGCCAGCAGAAGGGACAGACCTTCTAACTATGGCTACACCTTC
CDR3aa: CASRRDRPSNYGYTF

v_gene: TRBV19
abundance: -
j_gene: TRBJ1-5
d_gene: TRBD1
CDR3nt: TGTGCCAGTAGTGGACAGGGGGCTATTCAGCCCCAGCATTTT
CDR3aa: CASSGQGAIQPQHF

v_gene: TRBV5-1
abundance: few
j_gene: TRBJ1-5
d_gene: -
CDR3nt: TGCGCCAGCAGCTTGTGGGGGGAACCCAATCAGCCCCAGCATTTT
CDR3aa: CASSLWGEPNQPQHF

v_gene: TRBV5-4
abundance: -
j_gene: TRBJ1-6
d_gene: TRBD1
CDR3nt: TGTGCCAGCAGCTTGGCCGGGACAGGGGTTTCACCCCTCCACTTT
CDR3aa: CASSLAGTGVSPLHF

v_gene: TRBV7-3
abundance: -
j_gene: TRBJ1-1
d_gene: TRBD1
CDR3nt: TGTGCCAGCAGCCAGGGGGGCGTCAATGAAGCTTTCTTT
CDR3aa: CASSQGGVNEAFF

v_gene: TRBV6-6
abundance: -
j_gene: TRBJ2-6
d_gene: -
CDR3nt: TGTGCCAGCATCAACGGGGGTAACTCTGGGGCCAACGTCCTGACTTTC
CDR3aa: CASINGGNSGANVLTF

v_gene: TRBV6-5
abundance: -
j_gene: TRBJ1-2
d_gene: -
CDR3nt: TGTGCCAGCAGTAAGGGGTATGGCTACACCTTC
CDR3aa: CASSKGYGYTF

v_gene: TRBV19
abundance: -
j_gene: TRBJ1-4
d_gene: TRBD1
CDR3nt: TGTGCCAGTAGTCCCCGGGACAGTGAAAAACTGTTTTTT
CDR3aa: CASSPRDSEKLFF

v_gene: TRBV18
abundance: once
j_gene: TRBJ1-5
d_gene: -
CDR3nt: TGTGCCAGCTCACCAGGCGCAGGGTATCAGCCCCAGCATTTT
CDR3aa: CASSPGAGYQPQHF

v_gene: TRBV18
abundance: -
j_gene: TRBJ1-5
d_gene: -
CDR3nt: TGTGCCAGCTCACCAGCTCGAGATCAGCCCCAGCATTTT
CDR3aa: CASSPARDQPQHF

v_gene: TRBV2
abundance: -
j_gene: TRBJ2-5
d_gene: -
CDR3nt: TGTGCCAGCGGCGAGGGGGGGCCAGAGGAGACCCAGTACTTC
CDR3aa: CASGEGGPEETQYF

v_gene: TRBV6-1
abundance: -
j_gene: TRBJ1-5
d_gene: -
CDR3nt: TGTGCCAGCAGTGAATTCGGACAAAGCAATCAGCCCCAGCATTTT
CDR3aa: CASSEFGQSNQPQHF

v_gene: TRBV30
abundance: -
j_gene: TRBJ1-2
d_gene: -
CDR3nt: TGTAGCGCCCGCGAGGGCTACACCTTC
CDR3aa: CSAREGYTF

v_gene: TRBV29-1
abundance: -
j_gene: TRBJ2-3
d_gene: -
CDR3nt: TGCAGCGTTGACGGGTCTGGAGCGGGCACAGATACGCAGTATTTT
CDR3aa: CSVDGSGAGTDTQYF

v_gene: TRBV6-6
abundance: -
j_gene: TRBJ1-5
d_gene: TRBD1
CDR3nt: TGTGCCAGCAGCGGGCCCGGGACAGGACAAGATCAGCCCCAGCATTTT
CDR3aa: CASSGPGTGQDQPQHF

v_gene: TRBV4-1
abundance: -
j_gene: TRBJ1-2
d_gene: -
CDR3nt: TGCGCCAGCAGCCAAGCAGGGGACGGTAACTATGGCTACACCTTC
CDR3aa: CASSQAGDGNYGYTF

v_gene: TRBV3-1/TRBV3-2
abundance: -
j_gene: TRBJ2-1
d_gene: TRBD1
CDR3nt: TGTGCCAGCAGCCTCCCTGACAGGGTAGGTAATGAGCAGTTCTTC
CDR3aa: CASSLPDRVGNEQFF

v_gene: TRBV27
abundance: -
j_gene: TRBJ2-7
d_gene: -
CDR3nt: TGTGCCAGCAGTTTATCGACAGAAACCTACGAGCAGTACTTC
CDR3aa: CASSLSTETYEQYF

v_gene: TRBV7-9
abundance: -
j_gene: TRBJ1-2
d_gene: -
CDR3nt: TGTGCCAGCAGCTTAAAAGGGGAGGAGGGAGGCTACACCTTC
CDR3aa: CASSLKGEEGGYTF

v_gene: TRBV5-6
abundance: -
j_gene: TRBJ2-3
d_gene: -
CDR3nt: TGTGCCAGCAGCCTCGGACTCTTCACAGATACGCAGTATTTT
CDR3aa: CASSLGLFTDTQYF

v_gene: TRBV5-6
abundance: -
j_gene: TRBJ2-7
d_gene: -
CDR3nt: TGTGCCAGCAGCTTGGGAGGGAGGACCTCCTACGAGCAGTACTTC
CDR3aa: CASSLGGRTSYEQYF

v_gene: TRBV4-1
abundance: -
j_gene: TRBJ1-3
d_gene: -
CDR3nt: TGCGCCAGCAGCCAAGAAGTAGGGGTATTCTCCGGAAACACCATATATTTT
CDR3aa: CASSQEVGVFSGNTIYF

v_gene: TRBV5-5
abundance: -
j_gene: TRBJ2-2
d_gene: -
CDR3nt: TGTGCCAGCAGCCCCAACCCCTCCGGCAGGGACAGGGAGCTGTTTTTT
CDR3aa: CASSPNPSGRDRELFF

v_gene: TRBV2
abundance: -
j_gene: TRBJ2-5
d_gene: TRBD1
CDR3nt: TGTGCCAGCGGCCCCGGCAGGGGGCCGGGAGAGACCCAGTACTTC
CDR3aa: CASGPGRGPGETQYF

v_gene: TRBV11-3
abundance: -
j_gene: TRBJ2-5
d_gene: TRBD1
CDR3nt: TGTGCCAGCAGCGGGGACAGGGGAGAAGAGACCCAGTACTTC
CDR3aa: CASSGDRGEETQYF

v_gene: TRBV19
abundance: -
j_gene: TRBJ2-3
d_gene: -
CDR3nt: TGTGCCAGTAGTCCGGGATTTCTTCGCACAGATACGCAGTATTTT
CDR3aa: CASSPGFLRTDTQYF

v_gene: TRBV27
abundance: -
j_gene: TRBJ2-7
d_gene: -
CDR3nt: TGTGCCAGCAGTCAGGGGTTATCAATCTACGAGCAGTACTTC
CDR3aa: CASSQGLSIYEQYF

v_gene: TRBV19
abundance: -
j_gene: TRBJ1-1
d_gene: TRBD1
CDR3nt: TGTGCCAGTAGCAAGGAGGGGGCGATCGGCGAAGCTTTCTTT
CDR3aa: CASSKEGAIGEAFF

v_gene: TRBV5-1
abundance: -
j_gene: TRBJ1-1
d_gene: -
CDR3nt: TGCGCCAGCAGCCCGACAAGCATGAACACTGAAGCTTTCTTT
CDR3aa: CASSPTSMNTEAFF

v_gene: TRBV7-2
abundance: -
j_gene: TRBJ1-5
d_gene: -
CDR3nt: TGTGCCAGCAGCCTTCTTAATCAGCCCCAGCATTTT
CDR3aa: CASSLLNQPQHF

v_gene: TRBV4-1
abundance: -
j_gene: TRBJ1-4
d_gene: -
CDR3nt: TGCGCCAGCAGCCAAGCTTTCGGTGAAAAACTGTTTTTT
CDR3aa: CASSQAFGEKLFF

v_gene: TRBV6-2/TRBV6-3
abundance: -
j_gene: TRBJ2-3
d_gene: TRBD2
CDR3nt: TGTGCCAGCAGTTACCCCGACACCGGGACTAGCGGGGGGGCCCATCCAGATACGCAGTATTTT
CDR3aa: CASSYPDTGTSGGAHPDTQYF

v_gene: TRBV12-5
abundance: -
j_gene: TRBJ2-2
d_gene: -
CDR3nt: TGTGCTAGTGGTGTACAACCTGGGGGGGCGGTCACCGGGGAGCTGTTTTTT
CDR3aa: CASGVQPGGAVTGELFF

v_gene: TRBV3-1/TRBV3-2
abundance: -
j_gene: TRBJ1-1
d_gene: -
CDR3nt: TGTGCCAGCAGCCAAGGTCGGGAAGGCACTGAAGCTTTCTTT
CDR3aa: CASSQGREGTEAFF

v_gene: TRBV5-4
abundance: -
j_gene: TRBJ1-2
d_gene: TRBD1
CDR3nt: TGTGCCAGCAGCTTGCAGGGGGACTTCGGCGGCTACACCTTC
CDR3aa: CASSLQGDFGGYTF

v_gene: TRBV7-2
abundance: -
j_gene: TRBJ2-2
d_gene: -
CDR3nt: TGTGCCAGCAGCTTAGAGAGTGCCTCCGGGGAGCTGTTTTTT
CDR3aa: CASSLESASGELFF

v_gene: TRBV5-1
abundance: -
j_gene: TRBJ2-5
d_gene: -
CDR3nt: TGCGCCAGCAGCCCGTCTTCGGAAGAGACCCAGTACTTC
CDR3aa: CASSPSSEETQYF

v_gene: TRBV24-1
abundance: -
j_gene: TRBJ2-7
d_gene: TRBD1
CDR3nt: TGTGCCACCAGTGATTTGTCATTCCGGGGACAGGGGGATTGGAAGCTATCCTACGAGCAGTACTTC
CDR3aa: CATSDLSFRGQGDWKLSYEQYF

v_gene: TRBV12-5
abundance: -
j_gene: TRBJ2-1
d_gene: TRBD1
CDR3nt: TGTGCTAGTGGTCGGGGACAGGGCACGGCTGAGCAGTTCTTC
CDR3aa: CASGRGQGTAEQFF

v_gene: TRBV7-9
abundance: -
j_gene: TRBJ2-3
d_gene: -
CDR3nt: TGTGCCAGCAGCTTCCTCGTCAGGGGCGGAGGAGATACGCAGTATTTT
CDR3aa: CASSFLVRGGGDTQYF

v_gene: TRBV6-4
abundance: -
j_gene: TRBJ2-1
d_gene: TRBD2
CDR3nt: TGTGCCAGCAGTCCGACTAGCGGGGTAGGATATAGCTCCTACAATGAGCAGTTCTTC
CDR3aa: CASSPTSGVGYSSYNEQFF

v_gene: TRBV6-6
abundance: -
j_gene: TRBJ2-7
d_gene: -
CDR3nt: TGTGCCAGCAGTCACCAGACAGGTAACTACGAGCAGTACTTC
CDR3aa: CASSHQTGNYEQYF

v_gene: TRBV19
abundance: -
j_gene: TRBJ2-5
d_gene: TRBD2
CDR3nt: TGTGCCAGTAGCCTTGGACTAGCGGGGGGGAAAGAGACCCAGTACTTC
CDR3aa: CASSLGLAGGKETQYF

v_gene: TRBV4-1
abundance: -
j_gene: TRBJ1-2
d_gene: TRBD1
CDR3nt: TGCGCCAGCAGCCAACTCACAGGGGGCGCCGGGGGCTACACCTTC
CDR3aa: CASSQLTGGAGGYTF